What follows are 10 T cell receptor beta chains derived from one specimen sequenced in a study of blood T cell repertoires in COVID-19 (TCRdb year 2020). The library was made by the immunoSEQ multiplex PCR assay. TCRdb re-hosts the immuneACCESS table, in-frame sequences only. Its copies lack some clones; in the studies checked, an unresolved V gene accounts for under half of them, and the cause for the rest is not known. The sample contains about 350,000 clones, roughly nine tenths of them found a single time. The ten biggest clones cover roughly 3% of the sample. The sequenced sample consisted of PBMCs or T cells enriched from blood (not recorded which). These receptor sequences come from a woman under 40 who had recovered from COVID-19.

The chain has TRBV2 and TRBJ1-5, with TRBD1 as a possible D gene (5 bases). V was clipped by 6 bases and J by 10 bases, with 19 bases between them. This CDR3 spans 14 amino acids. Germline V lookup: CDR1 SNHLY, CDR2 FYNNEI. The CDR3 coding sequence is TGTGCCAGCAGCAGCGGGGGGGGTAGGCAACCCCAGCATTTT. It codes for CASSSGGGRQPQHF.

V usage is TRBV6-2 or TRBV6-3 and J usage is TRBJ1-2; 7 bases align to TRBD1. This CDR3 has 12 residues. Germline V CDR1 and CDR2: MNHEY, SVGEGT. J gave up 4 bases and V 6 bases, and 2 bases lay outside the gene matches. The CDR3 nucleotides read TGTGCCAGCAGCCGGGACAGCTATGGCTACACCTTC. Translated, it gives CASSRDSYGYTF.

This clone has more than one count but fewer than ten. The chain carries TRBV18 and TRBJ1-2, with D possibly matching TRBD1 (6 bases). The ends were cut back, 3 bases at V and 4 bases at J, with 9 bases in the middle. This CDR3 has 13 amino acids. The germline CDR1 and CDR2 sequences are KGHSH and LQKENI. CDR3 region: CASSPGQFYGYTF. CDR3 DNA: TGTGCCAGCTCACCCGGACAGTTCTATGGCTACACCTTC.

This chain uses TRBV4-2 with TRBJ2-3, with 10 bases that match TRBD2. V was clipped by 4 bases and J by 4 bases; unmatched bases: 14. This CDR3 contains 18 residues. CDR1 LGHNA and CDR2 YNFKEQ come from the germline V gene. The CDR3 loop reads CASSPSNLAGGIADTQYF. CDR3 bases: TGTGCCAGCAGCCCTTCGAATTTAGCGGGAGGTATTGCAGATACGCAGTATTTT.

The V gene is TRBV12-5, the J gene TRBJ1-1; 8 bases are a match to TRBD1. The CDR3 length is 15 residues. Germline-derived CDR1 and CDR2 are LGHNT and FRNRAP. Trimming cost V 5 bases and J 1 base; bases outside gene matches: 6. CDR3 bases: TGTGCTAGTGGTGGCGACAGGGGTTCGAACACTGAAGCTTTCTTT. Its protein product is CASGGDRGSNTEAFF.

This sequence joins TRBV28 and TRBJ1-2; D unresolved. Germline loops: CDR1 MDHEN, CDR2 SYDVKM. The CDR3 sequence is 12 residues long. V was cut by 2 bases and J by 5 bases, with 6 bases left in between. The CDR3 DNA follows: TGTGCCAGCAGTTTAGAGGTTTATGGCTACACCTTC. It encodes CASSLEVYGYTF.

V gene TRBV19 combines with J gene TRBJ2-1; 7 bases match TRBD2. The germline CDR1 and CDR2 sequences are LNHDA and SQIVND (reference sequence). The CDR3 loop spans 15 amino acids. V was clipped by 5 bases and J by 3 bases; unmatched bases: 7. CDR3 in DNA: TGTGCCAGTAGTCCCACCGGGACTAACTACAATGAGCAGTTCTTC. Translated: CASSPTGTNYNEQFF. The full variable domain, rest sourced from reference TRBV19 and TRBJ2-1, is DGGITQSPKYLFRKEGQNVTLSCEQNLNHDAMYWYRQDPGQGLRLIYYSQIVNDFQKGDIAEGYSVSREKKESFPLTVTSAQKNPTAFYLCASSPTGTNYNEQFFGPGTRLTVL.

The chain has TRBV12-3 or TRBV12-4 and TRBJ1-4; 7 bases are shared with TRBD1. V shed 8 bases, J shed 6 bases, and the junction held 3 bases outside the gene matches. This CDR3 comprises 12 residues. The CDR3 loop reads CASRDSHEKLFF. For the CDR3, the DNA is TGTGCCAGCCGGGACAGTCATGAAAAACTGTTTTTT.

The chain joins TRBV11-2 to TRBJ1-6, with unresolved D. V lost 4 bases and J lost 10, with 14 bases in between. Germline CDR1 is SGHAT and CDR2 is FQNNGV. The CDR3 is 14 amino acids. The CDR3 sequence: CASSSMGGSSPLHF. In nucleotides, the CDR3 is TGTGCCAGCAGCTCCATGGGAGGTAGCTCACCCCTCCACTTT.

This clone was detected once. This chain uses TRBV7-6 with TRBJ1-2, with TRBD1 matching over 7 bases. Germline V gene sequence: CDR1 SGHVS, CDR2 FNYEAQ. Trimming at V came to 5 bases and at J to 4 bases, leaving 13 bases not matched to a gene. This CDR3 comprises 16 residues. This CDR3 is CASSPSSTQGPYGYTF. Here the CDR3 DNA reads TGTGCCAGCAGCCCTTCAAGTACACAGGGGCCCTATGGCTACACCTTC.